This TCR beta chain comes out of a study of T cell repertoires in cytomegalovirus infection (dated by TCRdb to 2018 to 2020). Turning to the overall study: The peptide stimulations were aimed at well-studied HLA-B-restricted epitopes as well as recently identified HLA-C-restricted CMV epitopes, whose presentation resists viral immunomodulation. Donor HLA type was relevant to the analysis, as public TCR beta signatures indicated carriage of CMV infection together with the matching HLA type.

Germline trimming: 5 bases from V, 7 bases from J; junction bases outside gene matches: 12. The germline V gene (reference sequence) sets CDR1 to SEHNR and CDR2 to FQNEAQ. The CDR3 covers 16 residues, taking in both the cysteine and the phenylalanine. The CDR3 DNA has 48 bases and is translated from base 1. Sequencing took place on an Illumina HiSeq 1500. Using fastp at Q25 and MiXCR, TCRdb reprocessed the public reads and kept productive beta chains. Identical CDR3 proteins give one entry, which carries the most common genes and DNA. In this sample the table shows approximately 730,000 distinct CDR3 sequences, roughly 29% of which occur a single time. 13% of the sample is taken by the ten largest. On the study overall, not on this receptor specifically: Carriers of CMV infection plus the relevant HLA type were discriminated by the cumulative frequency of public TCR beta family members in the study cohort and in an independent approximately 360-donor cohort. In the ex vivo response, HLA-C-restricted CMV-specific TCR beta clonotypes were dominant, and in two of eight donors the single most frequent clonotype came from this HLA-C-restricted group.

This specimen's treatment or condition label, per the study, means: in vitro stimulation with specific CMV peptide epitopes to enrich CMV-specific T cells. In its sample, this clonotype was seen a few times. The antigen this receptor binds is unknown. The record has no base qualities; no much larger clone is one base away. The rearrangement combines TRBV7-9 with TRBJ2-1, with 9 bases matching TRBD1. This clonotype was obtained from a human donor in good health (CMV status not recorded). Some clones in this sample may be carry-over from other donors' samples. This specimen consisted of cultured CD8+ T cells from PBMCs, obtained from culture after CMV antigen stimulation. The CDR3: CASSPPRGQGINEQFF. The DNA is as follows: TGTGCCAGCAGCCCCCCCCGGGGACAGGGAATAAATGAGCAGTTCTTC.